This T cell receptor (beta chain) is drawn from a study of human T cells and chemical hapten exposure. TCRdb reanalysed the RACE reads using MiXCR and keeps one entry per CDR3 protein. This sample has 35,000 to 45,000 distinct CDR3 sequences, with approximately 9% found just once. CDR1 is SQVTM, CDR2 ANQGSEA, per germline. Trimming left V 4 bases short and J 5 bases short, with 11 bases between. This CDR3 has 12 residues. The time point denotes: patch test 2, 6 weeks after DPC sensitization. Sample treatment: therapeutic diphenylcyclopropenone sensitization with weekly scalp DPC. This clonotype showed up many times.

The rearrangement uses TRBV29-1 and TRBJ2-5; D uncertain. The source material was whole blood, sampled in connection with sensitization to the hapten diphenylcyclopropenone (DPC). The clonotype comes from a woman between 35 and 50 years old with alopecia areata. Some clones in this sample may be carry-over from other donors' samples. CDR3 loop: CSVAFDAETQYF. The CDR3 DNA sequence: TGCAGCGTTGCGTTTGACGCGGAGACCCAGTACTTC.